Listed here are 21 T cell receptor beta chains from one sample, sequenced in a study of T and B cells in COVID-19 patients. Each TRB amplification used roughly 230-550 ng of genomic DNA from blood. BIOMED2 TRB-A/B primer pools were used in multiplex TRB PCR. TCRdb used MiXCR to reprocess the multiplex PCR reads, holding one entry per CDR3 protein. Of about 20,000 distinct CDR3 sequences listed, under 30% are singletons. The sequencing sample was made of blood. These receptors were collected from a human donor who had recovered from COVID-19.

This clonotype has only a few counts. The DNA of the CDR3 is TGTGCCAGCAGTCCTCGAGCGGGAGATGCTACAGATACGCAGTATTTT. This gives the protein CASSPRAGDATDTQYF. The J gene is TRBJ2-3, the V gene TRBV12-3 or TRBV12-4, with 8 nucleotides matching TRBD2. With 5 bases clipped from V and 3 bases from J, the junction kept 10 bases outside the gene matches. The CDR3 contains 16 residues.

By share, this clonotype ranks as medium-sized. V usage is TRBV19 and J usage is TRBJ2-2; 10 positions agree with TRBD1. The germline CDR1 and CDR2 sequences are LNHDA and SQIVND (reference sequence). The CDR3 contains 18 residues. The V segment lost 7 bases and the J segment 0 bases; nucleotides outside the gene matches: 11. The CDR3 region has the DNA TGTGCCAGTATCCGGGGACAGGGGCTGTTTACGAACACCGGGGAGCTGTTTTTT. This translates into CASIRGQGLFTNTGELFF.

The table lists this clonotype with a few counts. This chain uses TRBV5-6 with TRBJ2-2; 11 bases agree with TRBD2. Germline CDR1 is SGHDT and CDR2 is YYEEEE. The CDR3 loop spans 16 amino acids. Losses at the gene ends were 4 bases for V and 4 bases for J; bases not matched to a gene: 6. CDR3 protein: CASSGGLAGFTGELFF. DNA for the CDR3: TGTGCCAGCAGCGGTGGACTAGCGGGTTTCACCGGGGAGCTGTTTTTT. Full variable domain (remainder filled in from reference TRBV5-6 and TRBJ2-2): DAGVTQSPTHLIKTRGQQVTLRCSPKSGHDTVSWYQQALGQGPQFIFQYYEEEERQRGNFPDRFSGHQFPNYSSELNVNALLLGDSALYLCASSGGLAGFTGELFFGEGSRLTVL.

V and J are TRBV19 and TRBJ1-2; possibly TRBD1 for D (6 bases). Trimming stripped 1 base from V and 8 bases from J, with 17 bases between. The germline V gene encodes CDR1 LNHDA and CDR2 SQIVND (reference sequence). The CDR3 contains 15 residues. For the CDR3, the DNA is TGTGCCAGTAGTATAGCTCCAGGGGTGAATAAGGGCTACACCTTC. Protein product: CASSIAPGVNKGYTF. The full variable domain, in which reference TRBV19 and TRBJ1-2 provide the parts outside the CDR3, is DGGITQSPKYLFRKEGQNVTLSCEQNLNHDAMYWYRQDPGQGLRLIYYSQIVNDFQKGDIAEGYSVSREKKESFPLTVTSAQKNPTAFYLCASSIAPGVNKGYTFGSGTRLTVV.

This clonotype came up many times. The chain recombines TRBV6-5 with TRBJ1-5; D call uncertain. The CDR3 totals 13 residues. The germline V and J ends were trimmed by 5 bases and 3 bases, with 8 bases remaining between them. Germline CDR1 and CDR2: MNHEY and SVGAGI. CDR3 DNA sequence: TGTGCCAGCAGTCTACAGTCCAATCAGCCCCAGCATTTT. Its protein is CASSLQSNQPQHF.

Many counts were recorded for this clonotype. The chain links TRBV5-4 to TRBJ2-3; 10 nucleotides match TRBD2. The V and J ends lost 1 base and 2 bases, in that order; junction bases with no gene match: 4. The CDR3 is 16 residues long. Germline CDR1 and CDR2: SGHNT and YYREEE (reference sequence). CDR3 nucleotides: TGTGCCAGCAGCTTGAGCGGGAGGGTCCCCACAGATACGCAGTATTTT. This encodes CASSLSGRVPTDTQYF. The variable domain in full, completed from reference TRBV5-4 and TRBJ2-3, reads ETGVTQSPTHLIKTRGQQVTLRCSSQSGHNTVSWYQQALGQGPQFIFQYYREEENGRGNFPPRFSGLQFPNYSSELNVNALELDDSALYLCASSLSGRVPTDTQYFGPGTRLTVL.

This clonotype came up many times. The CDR3 DNA is TGTGCCAGCAGTTACGGAGTCTACTACGAGCAGTACTTC. It codes for CASSYGVYYEQYF. This sequence joins TRBV6-5 and TRBJ2-7; D gene uncertain. The V and J ends lost 2 bases and 3 bases respectively, with 8 bases between them. Germline assignment: CDR1 MNHEY and CDR2 SVGAGI. The CDR3 is 13 residues long.

This chain joins TRBV11-1 and TRBJ1-2, with D perhaps TRBD1 (5 bases). The CDR3 has 13 amino acids. Germline loops: CDR1 SGHAT, CDR2 FQDESV (reference sequence). The V gene lost 4 bases and the J gene lost 3 bases, with 9 bases spanning the gap. The CDR3 here is CASSSQEDYGYTF. The CDR3 nucleotides are TGTGCCAGCAGCTCACAGGAGGACTATGGCTACACCTTC.

The gene calls are TRBV19 and TRBJ2-5; 8 bases align to TRBD2. J lost 7 bases, V lost 2 bases, and 0 bases had no gene match. The CDR3 length is 12 residues. CDR1 and CDR2 (germline): LNHDA, SQIVND (reference sequence). The CDR3 nucleotides read TGTGCCAGTAGTATACTAGCGGGGACCCAGTACTTC. Translated, it gives CASSILAGTQYF. The whole variable domain, filled in from reference TRBV19 and TRBJ2-5, reads DGGITQSPKYLFRKEGQNVTLSCEQNLNHDAMYWYRQDPGQGLRLIYYSQIVNDFQKGDIAEGYSVSREKKESFPLTVTSAQKNPTAFYLCASSILAGTQYFGPGTRLLVL.

This rearrangement joins TRBV5-4 to TRBJ1-2; tentatively, D is TRBD1 (6 bases). This CDR3 contains 15 residues. In germline, CDR1 is SGHNT, CDR2 YYREEE (reference sequence). V lost 4 bases and J 4 bases, leaving 17 bases between the germline ends. DNA for the CDR3: TGTGCCAGCAGCCTGCGGGCAGGGGCTGGCTATGGCTACACCTTC. It codes for CASSLRAGAGYGYTF.

This clonotype turned up a few times. V is TRBV11-1 and J is TRBJ2-1; TRBD2 might be the D (5 bases). This CDR3 is built from 15 residues. Germline CDR1 SGHAT, CDR2 FQDESV (reference sequence). V was cut by 3 bases and J by 3 bases, with 12 bases left in between. For the CDR3, the DNA is TGTGCCAGCAGCTTTGCCATCGGGAACTACAATGAGCAGTTCTTC. The encoded protein is CASSFAIGNYNEQFF.

There are many counts of this clonotype. This chain links TRBV19 with TRBJ2-3; a weak D match, TRBD1 (5 bases). The CDR3 has 13 residues. V lost 4 bases, J lost 6 bases, and 11 bases lay in between. Germline assignment: CDR1 LNHDA and CDR2 SQIVND (reference sequence). The CDR3, as DNA: TGTGCCAGTAGTAAGGGGATCCGGGATACGCAGTATTTT. It encodes CASSKGIRDTQYF.

CDR3 residues: CASSLLGTGEEKLFF. CDR3 bases: TGCGCCAGCAGTTTACTGGGGACAGGGGAGGAAAAACTGTTTTTT. The V and J genes are TRBV5-1 and TRBJ1-4; 10 bases match TRBD1. This CDR3 is 15 amino acids long. V lost 5 bases and J lost 8; bases outside the gene matches: 9. The germline V gene has CDR1 SGHRS and CDR2 YFSETQ. The whole variable domain, remainder taken from reference TRBV5-1 and TRBJ1-4, is KAGVTQTPRYLIKTRGQQVTLSCSPISGHRSVSWYQQTPGQGLQFLFEYFSETQRNKGNFPGRFSGRQFSNSRSEMNVSTLELGDSALYLCASSLLGTGEEKLFFGSGTQLSVL.

This clonotype is medium-sized within its sample. The genes are TRBV30 and TRBJ2-7, with 9 bases aligning to TRBD1. V shed 4 bases and J 7 bases; nucleotides not matched to a gene: 11. The length of the CDR3 is 14 residues. Germline lookup yields CDR1 GTSNPN and CDR2 SVGIG (reference sequence). CDR3 in amino acids: CAWTHGTGKREQYF. CDR3 in DNA: TGTGCCTGGACCCACGGGACAGGGAAACGGGAGCAGTACTTC.

The chain is built from TRBV14 and TRBJ2-1; 7 bases match TRBD1. J was trimmed by 6 bases and V by 4 bases; bases with no gene match: 6. CDR1 is SGHDN, CDR2 FVKESK, per germline. The CDR3 sequence is 14 residues long. The CDR3, as DNA: TGTGCCAGCAGCCCGGGACAGTGGCGCAATGAGCAGTTCTTC. Its translation: CASSPGQWRNEQFF. The complete variable domain, with remaining parts taken from reference TRBV14 and TRBJ2-1, reads EAGVTQFPSHSVIEKGQTVTLRCDPISGHDNLYWYRRVMGKEIKFLLHFVKESKQDESGMPNNRFLAERTGGTYSTLKVQPAELEDSGVYFCASSPGQWRNEQFFGPGTRLTVL.

There are a few counts of this clonotype. J is TRBJ1-2 and V is TRBV5-6, with D possibly TRBD1 on 5 matching bases. The CDR3 loop spans 13 amino acids. Germline V gene sequence: CDR1 SGHDT, CDR2 YYEEEE. V was trimmed by 2 bases and J by 4 bases, leaving 9 bases between them. This CDR3 is CASSLTGSYGYTF. CDR3 nucleotide sequence: TGTGCCAGCAGCTTAACAGGCTCCTATGGCTACACCTTC. Complete variable domain (other parts from reference TRBV5-6 and TRBJ1-2): DAGVTQSPTHLIKTRGQQVTLRCSPKSGHDTVSWYQQALGQGPQFIFQYYEEEERQRGNFPDRFSGHQFPNYSSELNVNALLLGDSALYLCASSLTGSYGYTFGSGTRLTVV.

The chain is built from TRBV6-5 and TRBJ1-1; D is ambiguous. Trimming cost V 6 bases and J 1 base, with 9 bases left between them. Germline values: CDR1 MNHEY, CDR2 SVGAGI. This CDR3 comprises 13 residues. The CDR3 loop is CASRLTGNTEAFF. The CDR3 coding sequence is TGTGCCAGCAGATTGACGGGGAACACTGAAGCTTTCTTT.

By proportion, this clonotype is medium-sized. This rearrangement joins TRBV30 to TRBJ2-6, with TRBD1 identical over 8 bases. Germline loops: CDR1 GTSNPN, CDR2 SVGIG (reference sequence). The CDR3 spans 15 residues. V trimming: 2 bases; J trimming: 2 bases; junction bases outside the gene matches: 2. The CDR3 is CAWSQGAPGANVLTF. The CDR3 nucleotides are TGTGCCTGGAGTCAGGGGGCGCCTGGGGCCAACGTCCTGACTTTC. The full variable domain, rest sourced from reference TRBV30 and TRBJ2-6, is SQTIHQWPATLVQPVGSPLSLECTVEGTSNPNLYWYRQAAGRGLQLLFYSVGIGQISSEVPQNLSASRPQDRQFILSSKKLLLSDSGFYLCAWSQGAPGANVLTFGAGSRLTVL.

Relative to its sample, this clonotype is medium-sized. This chain links TRBV12-3 or TRBV12-4 with TRBJ2-3; D is undetermined. V lost 5 bases and J 2 bases, leaving 5 bases between the germline ends. CDR3 size: 12 residues. Here the CDR3 DNA reads TGTGCCAGCAGTGCCAACACAGATACGCAGTATTTT. Translation: CASSANTDTQYF.

This clonotype has more than one count but fewer than ten. V gene TRBV7-9 combines with J gene TRBJ1-1, with no clear D. The CDR3 runs to 14 residues. The V gene lost 5 bases and the J gene lost 0 bases, with 10 bases spanning the gap. From germline, CDR1 is SEHNR and CDR2 FQNEAQ (reference sequence). The CDR3 loop reads CASSESSLNTEAFF. In DNA, the CDR3 is TGTGCCAGCAGCGAAAGCAGTTTGAACACTGAAGCTTTCTTT. Together with reference TRBV7-9 and TRBJ1-1, the CDR3 gives the full variable domain: DTGVSQNPRHKITKRGQNVTFRCDPISEHNRLYWYRQTLGQGPEFLTYFQNEAQLEKSRLLSDRFSAERPKGSFSTLEIQRTEQGDSAMYLCASSESSLNTEAFFGQGTRLTVV.

This clonotype counts as medium-sized. J is TRBJ2-7 and V is TRBV19, with a tentative D call TRBD1 (5 bases). V was clipped by 0 bases and J by 3 bases, with 12 bases between them. This CDR3 is built from 15 residues. Germline V gene sequence: CDR1 LNHDA, CDR2 SQIVND (reference sequence). The CDR3 nucleotides read TGTGCCAGTAGTATAGACCAGACGGACATCTACGAGCAGTACTTC. It yields the protein CASSIDQTDIYEQYF.